Presented here are 5 T cell receptor beta chains from one specimen sequenced in a study of control samples from healthy donors and cancer patients. Clones were sequenced by immunoSEQ multiplex PCR, and TCRdb holds only the in-frame ones, with some missing. The sample records 130,000 or so clones, around 94% being singletons. The sample consisted of blood. Receptors originate from a middle-aged man in good health.

The chain couples TRBV27 to TRBJ2-2; TRBD2 matches 8 bases. Germline loops: CDR1 MNHEY, CDR2 SMNVEV (reference sequence). This CDR3 region has 20 residues. V lost 2 bases and J lost 4; bases outside the gene matches: 18. CDR3 coding DNA: TGTGCCAGCAGTTTACGCCGATTTGGGGTTGCGGGGGGTTTCACCGGGGAGCTGTTTTTT. This encodes CASSLRRFGVAGGFTGELFF.

In DNA form, the CDR3 reads TGTGCCAGCAGCCAAGTGTTGAATAACTATGGCTACACCTTC. Translation: CASSQVLNNYGYTF. This chain uses TRBV3-1 (or the pseudogene TRBV3-2) with TRBJ1-2, with D unresolved. This CDR3 has 14 residues. Deletions cut 1 base from V and 1 base from J, with 7 bases between. Germline V lookup: CDR1 LGHDT, CDR2 YNNKEL (reference sequence).

This chain joins TRBV3-1 (or the pseudogene TRBV3-2) and TRBJ1-1; D unclear. V lost 4 bases, J lost 4 bases, and 13 bases lay in between. This CDR3 comprises 14 residues. Germline CDR1 LGHDT, CDR2 YNNKEL (reference sequence). CDR3 in amino acids: CASSPRPAFTEAFF. The CDR3 DNA reads TGTGCCAGCAGCCCCCGTCCAGCCTTCACTGAAGCTTTCTTT.

The V call is TRBV4-2, the J call TRBJ2-3, with TRBD2 identical over 12 bases. V trimming: 1 base; J trimming: 4 bases; junction bases outside the gene matches: 9. Germline CDR1 reads LGHNA; CDR2 reads YNFKEQ. CDR3 length: 18 amino acids. This chain's CDR3 is CASSQVIASGRAPDTQYF. DNA of the CDR3: TGTGCCAGCAGCCAAGTAATAGCTAGCGGGAGGGCCCCAGATACGCAGTATTTT.

This clone was observed once. The chain combines TRBV19 with TRBJ2-6; D gene unclear. V was pared by 0 bases and J by 0 bases, with 9 bases between. Germline CDR1 reads LNHDA; CDR2 reads SQIVND (reference sequence). This CDR3 comprises 17 residues. The CDR3 DNA follows: TGTGCCAGTAGTATAGACCAATGGATCTCTGGGGCCAACGTCCTGACTTTC. Translating gives CASSIDQWISGANVLTF.